Shown below are 4 T cell receptor beta chains from a single sample sequenced in a study of OX40 agonist ivuxolimab in advanced cancers. Library preparation used the immunoSEQ multiplex PCR assay. In its TCRdb copy, this immuneACCESS table keeps in-frame sequences only and misses some clones. Where compared with another copy, unresolved V genes explain less than half of these, and the others have no known cause. The sample table lists 35,000 or so clones, more than 75% of them with a count of one. The ten largest account for roughly 20% of the sample. Here the sequenced sample was CD4+ or CD8+ T cells sorted from blood, taken in a trial of the OX40 agonist ivuxolimab. The receptors shown here come from an adult with an advanced solid tumor such as melanoma, head and neck, liver or kidney cancer.

The genes are TRBV5-4 and TRBJ1-1, with 8 bases lining up with TRBD1. The V gene end was trimmed by 1 base and the J gene end by 7 bases; junction bases not matched to a gene: 15. Per the germline V gene, CDR1 is SGHNT and CDR2 is YYREEE (reference sequence). This CDR3 region has 17 residues. CDR3 coding DNA: TGTGCCAGCAGCTTGTTAGGCCTTGGACAGGGTGTTGGTGAAGCTTTCTTT. Protein product: CASSLLGLGQGVGEAFF.

The chain employs TRBV6-5 and TRBJ2-5, with D possibly being TRBD1 (6 bases). The CDR3 length is 14 residues. In germline, CDR1 is MNHEY, CDR2 SVGAGI. Trimming removed 8 bases at V and 3 bases at J, with 16 bases between. The DNA for the CDR3 is TGTGCCAGCGGGGCGTTGGGACATAAAGAGACCCAGTACTTC. Translation: CASGALGHKETQYF.

Comment on this clone: This same CDR3 is encoded by further DNA sequences in the sample. This chain links TRBV9 with TRBJ2-3, with 11 bases lining up with TRBD2. Germline values: CDR1 SGDLS, CDR2 YYNGEE. V dropped 2 bases and J dropped 2; count of bases not matched to a gene: 4. This CDR3 is 16 amino acids long. This CDR3 is CASSVLAGGLTDTQYF. The CDR3 DNA sequence: TGTGCCAGCAGCGTGCTAGCGGGGGGCCTCACAGATACGCAGTATTTT.

This clone was seen a handful of times. The chain joins TRBV7-2 to TRBJ2-1; 8 nucleotides match TRBD2. Germline V lookup: CDR1 SGHTA, CDR2 FQGNSA. There are 15 residues in the CDR3. Trimming took 3 bases from V and 8 from J; bases not matched to a gene: 9. The DNA for the CDR3 is TGTGCCAGCAGCTTGGATAGCGGGGAAGGTGATGAGCAGTTCTTC. This gives the protein CASSLDSGEGDEQFF.